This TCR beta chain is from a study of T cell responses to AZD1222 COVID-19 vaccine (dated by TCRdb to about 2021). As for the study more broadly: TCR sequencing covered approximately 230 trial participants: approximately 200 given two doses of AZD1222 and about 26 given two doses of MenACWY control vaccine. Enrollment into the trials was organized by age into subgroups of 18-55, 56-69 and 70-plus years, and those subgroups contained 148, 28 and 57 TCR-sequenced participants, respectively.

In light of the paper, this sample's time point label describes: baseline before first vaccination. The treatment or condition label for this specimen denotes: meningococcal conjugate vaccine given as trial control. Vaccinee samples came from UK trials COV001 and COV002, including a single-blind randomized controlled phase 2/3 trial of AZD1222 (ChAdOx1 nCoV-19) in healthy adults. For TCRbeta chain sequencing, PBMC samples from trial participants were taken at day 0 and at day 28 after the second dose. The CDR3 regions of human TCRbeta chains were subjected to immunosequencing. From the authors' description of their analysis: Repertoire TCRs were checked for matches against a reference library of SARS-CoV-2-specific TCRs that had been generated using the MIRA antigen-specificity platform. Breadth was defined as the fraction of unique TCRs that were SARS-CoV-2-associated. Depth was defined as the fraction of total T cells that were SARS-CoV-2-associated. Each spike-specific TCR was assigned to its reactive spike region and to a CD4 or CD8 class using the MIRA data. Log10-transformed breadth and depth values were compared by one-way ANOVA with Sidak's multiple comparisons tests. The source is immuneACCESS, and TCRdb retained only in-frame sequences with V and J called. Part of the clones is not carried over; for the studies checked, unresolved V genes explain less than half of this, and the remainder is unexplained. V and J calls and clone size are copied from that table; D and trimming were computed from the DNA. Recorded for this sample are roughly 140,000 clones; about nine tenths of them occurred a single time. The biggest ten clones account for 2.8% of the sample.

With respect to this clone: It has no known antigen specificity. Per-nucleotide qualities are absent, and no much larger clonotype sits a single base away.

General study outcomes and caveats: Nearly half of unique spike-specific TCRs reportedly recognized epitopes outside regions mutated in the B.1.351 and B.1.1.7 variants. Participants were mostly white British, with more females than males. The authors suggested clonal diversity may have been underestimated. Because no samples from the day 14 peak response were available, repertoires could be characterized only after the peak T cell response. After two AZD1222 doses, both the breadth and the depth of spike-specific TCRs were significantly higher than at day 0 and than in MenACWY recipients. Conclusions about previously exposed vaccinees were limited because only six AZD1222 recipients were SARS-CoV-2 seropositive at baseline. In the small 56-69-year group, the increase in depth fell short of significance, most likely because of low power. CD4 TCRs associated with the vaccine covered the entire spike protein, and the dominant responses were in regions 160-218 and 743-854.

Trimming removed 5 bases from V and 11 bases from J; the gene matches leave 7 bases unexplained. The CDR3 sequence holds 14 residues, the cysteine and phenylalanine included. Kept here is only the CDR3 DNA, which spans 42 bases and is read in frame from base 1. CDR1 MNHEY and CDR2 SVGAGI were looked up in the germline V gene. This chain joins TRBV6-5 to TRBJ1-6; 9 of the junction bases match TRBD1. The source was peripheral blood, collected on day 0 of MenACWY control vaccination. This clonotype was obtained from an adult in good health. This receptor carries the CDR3 CASSTDRGAPPLHF. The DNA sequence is TGTGCCAGCAGTACGGACAGGGGAGCCCCACCCCTCCACTTT.